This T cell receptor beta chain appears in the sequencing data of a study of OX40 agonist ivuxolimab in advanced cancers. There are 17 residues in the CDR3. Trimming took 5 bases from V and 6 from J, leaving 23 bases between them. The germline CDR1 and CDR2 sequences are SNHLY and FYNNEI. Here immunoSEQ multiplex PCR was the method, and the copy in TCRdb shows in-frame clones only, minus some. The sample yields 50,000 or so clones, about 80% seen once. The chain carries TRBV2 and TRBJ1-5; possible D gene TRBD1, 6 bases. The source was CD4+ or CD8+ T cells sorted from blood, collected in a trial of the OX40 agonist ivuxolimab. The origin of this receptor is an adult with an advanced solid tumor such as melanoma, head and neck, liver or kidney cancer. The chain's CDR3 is CASSFRPLALGGQPQHF. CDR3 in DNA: TGTGCCAGCAGTTTCCGGCCCCTGGCCCTAGGGGGTCAGCCCCAGCATTTT. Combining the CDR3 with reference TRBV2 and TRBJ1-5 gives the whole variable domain EPEVTQTPSHQVTQMGQEVILRCVPISNHLYFYWYRQILGQKVEFLVSFYNNEISEKSEIFDDQFSVERPDGSNFTLKIRSTKLEDSAMYFCASSFRPLALGGQPQHFGDGTRLSIL.